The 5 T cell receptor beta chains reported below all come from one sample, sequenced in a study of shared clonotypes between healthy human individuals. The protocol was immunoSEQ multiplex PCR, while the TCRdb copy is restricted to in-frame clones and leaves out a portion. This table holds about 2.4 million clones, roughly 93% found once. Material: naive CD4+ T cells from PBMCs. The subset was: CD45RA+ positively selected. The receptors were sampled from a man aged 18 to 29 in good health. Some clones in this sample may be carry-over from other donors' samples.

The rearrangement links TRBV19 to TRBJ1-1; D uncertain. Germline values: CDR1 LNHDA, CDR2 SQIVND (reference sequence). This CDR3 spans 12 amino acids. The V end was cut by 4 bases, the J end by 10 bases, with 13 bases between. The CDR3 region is CASSTSRVGAFF. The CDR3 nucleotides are TGTGCCAGTAGTACCAGCCGCGTGGGAGCTTTCTTT.

CDR3 in amino acids: CASSLEAHNEQFF. CDR3 coding DNA: TGTGCCAGCAGCTTAGAGGCCCACAATGAGCAGTTCTTC. The chain has TRBV11-2 and TRBJ2-1; D gene ambiguous. Trimming took 0 bases from V and 5 from J, leaving 5 bases between them. Germline loops: CDR1 SGHAT, CDR2 FQNNGV. The CDR3 is 13 residues long.

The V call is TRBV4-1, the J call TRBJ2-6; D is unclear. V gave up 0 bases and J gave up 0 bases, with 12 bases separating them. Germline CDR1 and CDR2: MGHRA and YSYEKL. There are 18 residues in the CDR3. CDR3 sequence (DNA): TGCGCCAGCAGCCAAGAATCCGCTACGAGCTCTGGGGCCAACGTCCTGACTTTC. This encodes CASSQESATSSGANVLTF.

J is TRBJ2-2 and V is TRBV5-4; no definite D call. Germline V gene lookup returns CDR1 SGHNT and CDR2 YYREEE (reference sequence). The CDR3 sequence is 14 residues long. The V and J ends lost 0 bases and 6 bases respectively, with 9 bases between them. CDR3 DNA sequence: TGTGCCAGCAGCTTGGATCCGTTACCCGGGGAGCTGTTTTTT. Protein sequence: CASSLDPLPGELFF.

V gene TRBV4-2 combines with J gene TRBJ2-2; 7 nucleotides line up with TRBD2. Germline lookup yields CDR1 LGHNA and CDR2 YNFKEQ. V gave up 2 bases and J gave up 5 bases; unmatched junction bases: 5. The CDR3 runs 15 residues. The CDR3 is CASSQPSGETGELFF. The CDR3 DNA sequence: TGTGCCAGCAGCCAACCTAGCGGAGAGACCGGGGAGCTGTTTTTT.